A selection of T cell receptor beta chains follows, all from one sample in a study of CD8 T cells in ankylosing spondylitis. TCRdb recomputed calls from the 5' RACE reads with MiXCR, one row per CDR3 protein. The table records about 300,000 distinct CDR3 sequences, about 9.9% of them present only once. Sequencing was performed on blood, either unsorted or a sorted T cell fraction (not recorded which). Receptors were obtained from a female donor with ankylosing spondylitis or in good health (not recorded which). The CDR3 runs from the conserved cysteine through the conserved F or W. The D gene is left open where the match is weak. Clone size is given for some rows only: seen once, a few or many times, or a class if the clone is expanded.

D,V,size,J,CDR3,DNA
.,TRBV7-8,many,TRBJ1-5,CASSLERVQPQHF,TGTGCCAGCAGCTTAGAAAGAGTTCAGCCCCAGCATTTT
TRBD1,TRBV15,many,TRBJ1-5,CATSRLTGPGSNQPQHF,TGTGCCACCAGCAGGTTGACAGGGCCGGGTAGCAATCAGCCCCAGCATTTT
TRBD2,TRBV28,.,TRBJ2-2,CASTNGGGAGAITGELFF,TGTGCCAGCACCAACGGCGGGGGTGCGGGAGCCATCACCGGGGAGCTGTTTTTT
TRBD1,TRBV12-3/TRBV12-4,many,TRBJ1-4,CASTRTGDEKLFF,TGTGCCAGCACCCGGACAGGGGATGAAAAACTGTTTTTT
.,TRBV2,few,TRBJ2-2,CASSESGRAIGELFF,TGTGCCAGCAGTGAATCGGGCAGGGCGATCGGGGAGCTGTTTTTT
TRBD2,TRBV5-1,many,TRBJ2-1,CASSLGLAGGEQFF,TGCGCCAGCAGCTTGGGACTAGCGGGGGGTGAGCAGTTCTTC
.,TRBV24-1,many,TRBJ1-1,CATRKTGNTEAFF,TGTGCCACCAGGAAGACGGGGAACACTGAAGCTTTCTTT
.,TRBV5-1,medium-sized,TRBJ2-7,CASSLAGGSSYEQYF,TGCGCCAGCAGCTTGGCCGGTGGTAGCTCCTACGAGCAGTACTTC
TRBD1,TRBV20-1,many,TRBJ2-3,CSAMSGTATDTQYF,TGCAGTGCTATGTCTGGGACAGCAACAGATACGCAGTATTTT
.,TRBV10-3,many,TRBJ1-1,CAISRTTPMNTEAFF,TGTGCCATCAGCCGGACCACCCCTATGAACACTGAAGCTTTCTTT
.,TRBV20-1,many,TRBJ2-2,CSARPPLWGTGELFF,TGCAGTGCTAGACCCCCCCTATGGGGAACCGGGGAGCTGTTTTTT
.,TRBV10-3,many,TRBJ1-5,CAISSLTSNQPQHF,TGTGCCATCAGTTCATTGACTAGCAATCAGCCCCAGCATTTT
.,TRBV7-8,many,TRBJ1-6,CASSARTEINNSPLHF,TGTGCCAGCAGCGCCAGGACAGAGATTAATAATTCACCCCTCCACTTT